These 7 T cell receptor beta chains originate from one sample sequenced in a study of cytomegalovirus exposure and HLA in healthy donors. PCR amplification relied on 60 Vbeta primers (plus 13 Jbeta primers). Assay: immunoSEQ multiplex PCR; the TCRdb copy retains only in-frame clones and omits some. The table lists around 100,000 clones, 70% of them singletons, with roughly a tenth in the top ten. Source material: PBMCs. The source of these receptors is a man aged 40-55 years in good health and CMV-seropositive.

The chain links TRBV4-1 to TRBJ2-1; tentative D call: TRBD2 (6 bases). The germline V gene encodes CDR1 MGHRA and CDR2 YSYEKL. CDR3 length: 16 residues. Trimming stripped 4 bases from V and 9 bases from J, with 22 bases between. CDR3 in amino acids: CASSRAGTLERGEQFF. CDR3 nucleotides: TGCGCCAGCAGCCGTGCTGGGACTCTTGAAAGGGGTGAGCAGTTCTTC.

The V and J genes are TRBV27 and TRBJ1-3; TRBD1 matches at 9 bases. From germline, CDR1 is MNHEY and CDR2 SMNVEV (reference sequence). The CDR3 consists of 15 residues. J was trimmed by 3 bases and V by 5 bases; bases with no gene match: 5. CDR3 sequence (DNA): TGTGCCAGCAGTGCACAGGGGGCTCGTGGAAACACCATATATTTT. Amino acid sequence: CASSAQGARGNTIYF.

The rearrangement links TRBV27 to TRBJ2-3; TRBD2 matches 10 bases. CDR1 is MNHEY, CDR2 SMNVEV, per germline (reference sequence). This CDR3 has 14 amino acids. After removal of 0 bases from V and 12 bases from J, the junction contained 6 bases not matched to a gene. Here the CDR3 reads CASSLSASGRSQYF. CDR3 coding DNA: TGTGCCAGCAGTTTATCGGCTAGCGGGAGATCTCAGTATTTT.

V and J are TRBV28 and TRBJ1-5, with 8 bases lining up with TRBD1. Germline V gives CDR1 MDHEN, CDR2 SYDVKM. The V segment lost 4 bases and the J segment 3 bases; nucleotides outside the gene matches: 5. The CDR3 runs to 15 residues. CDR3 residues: CASSSGTGFNQPQHF. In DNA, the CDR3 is TGTGCCAGCAGTTCCGGGACAGGCTTCAATCAGCCCCAGCATTTT.

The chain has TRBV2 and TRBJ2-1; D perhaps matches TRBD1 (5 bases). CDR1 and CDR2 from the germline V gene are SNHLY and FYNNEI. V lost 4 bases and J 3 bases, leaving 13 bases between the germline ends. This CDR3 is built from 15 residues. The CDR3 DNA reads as TGTGCCAGCAGTGCCCCAGGGATAGGCTACAATGAGCAGTTCTTC. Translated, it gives CASSAPGIGYNEQFF.

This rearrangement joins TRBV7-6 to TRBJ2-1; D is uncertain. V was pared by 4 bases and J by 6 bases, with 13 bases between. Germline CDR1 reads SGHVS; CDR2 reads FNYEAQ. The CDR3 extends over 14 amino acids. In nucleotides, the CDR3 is TGTGCCAGCAGCTCCCAAGGAGCCAGCAATGAGCAGTTCTTC. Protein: CASSSQGASNEQFF.

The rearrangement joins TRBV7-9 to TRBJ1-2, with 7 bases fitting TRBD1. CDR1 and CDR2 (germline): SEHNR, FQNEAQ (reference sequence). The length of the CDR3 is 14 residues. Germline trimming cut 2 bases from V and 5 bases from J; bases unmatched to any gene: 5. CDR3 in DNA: TGTGCCAGCAGCTTATTTCCAGGGGGTTATGGCTACACCTTC. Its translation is CASSLFPGGYGYTF. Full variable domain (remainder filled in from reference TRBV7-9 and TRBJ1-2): DTGVSQNPRHKITKRGQNVTFRCDPISEHNRLYWYRQTLGQGPEFLTYFQNEAQLEKSRLLSDRFSAERPKGSFSTLEIQRTEQGDSAMYLCASSLFPGGYGYTFGSGTRLTVV.